This paragraph reports one T cell receptor beta chain. The CDR3 has 15 residues. CDR1 is SNHLY, CDR2 FYNNEI, per germline. The V segment lost 7 bases and the J segment 6 bases; nucleotides outside the gene matches: 5. This sample was taken from a study of T cell changes during pregnancy in multiple sclerosis. Produced via immunoSEQ multiplex PCR; TCRdb's table is partial and in-frame only. The sample lists around 34,000 clones, about 95% occurring once. The TCR sequence derives from a female donor with multiple sclerosis, enrolled in a pregnancy study. The V call is TRBV2, the J call TRBJ1-6; 11 positions match TRBD1. This specimen was CD4+ T cells from peripheral blood mononuclear cells, taken in the second trimester of pregnancy. Written as DNA, the CDR3 is TGTGCCAGCATAAAGGACAGGGGGCGTAATTCACCCCTCCACTTT. Encoded protein: CASIKDRGRNSPLHF.